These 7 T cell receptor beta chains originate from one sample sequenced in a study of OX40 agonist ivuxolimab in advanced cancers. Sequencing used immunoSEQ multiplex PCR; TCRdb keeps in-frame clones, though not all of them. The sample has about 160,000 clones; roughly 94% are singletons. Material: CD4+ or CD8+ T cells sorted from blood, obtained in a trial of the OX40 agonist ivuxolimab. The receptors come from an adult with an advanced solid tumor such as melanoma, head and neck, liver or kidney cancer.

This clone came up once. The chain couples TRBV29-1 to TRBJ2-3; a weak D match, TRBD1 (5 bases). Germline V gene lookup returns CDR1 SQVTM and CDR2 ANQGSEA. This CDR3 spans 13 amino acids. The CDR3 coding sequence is TGCAGACGAGTCAGGGTCCCGTCGGATACGCAGTATTTT. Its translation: CRRVRVPSDTQYF.

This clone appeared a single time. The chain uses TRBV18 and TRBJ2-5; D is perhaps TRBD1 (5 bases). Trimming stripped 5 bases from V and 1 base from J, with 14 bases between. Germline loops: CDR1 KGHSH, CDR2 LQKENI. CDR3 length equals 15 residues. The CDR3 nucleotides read TGTGCCAGCTCAGATATAGGGGCATCCCAAGAGACCCAGTACTTC. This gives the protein CASSDIGASQETQYF.

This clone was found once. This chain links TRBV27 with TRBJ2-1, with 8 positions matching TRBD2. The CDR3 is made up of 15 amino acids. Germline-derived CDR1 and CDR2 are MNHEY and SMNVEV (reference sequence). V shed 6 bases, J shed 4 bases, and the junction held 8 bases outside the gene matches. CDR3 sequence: CASRFGVAGYNEQFF. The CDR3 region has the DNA TGTGCCAGCAGGTTCGGAGTAGCGGGATACAATGAGCAGTTCTTC.

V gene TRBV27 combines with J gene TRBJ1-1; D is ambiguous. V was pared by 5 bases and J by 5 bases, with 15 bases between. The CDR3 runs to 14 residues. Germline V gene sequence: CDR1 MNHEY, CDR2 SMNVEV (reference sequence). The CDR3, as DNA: TGTGCCAGCAGTAGAGGACGGTGGGATACTGAAGCTTTCTTT. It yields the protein CASSRGRWDTEAFF.

The CDR3 nucleotides are TGTGCCAGCAGCCGCCGACGAGATGTTAGCAATCAGCCCCAGCATTTT. This encodes CASSRRRDVSNQPQHF. This sequence joins TRBV7-8 and TRBJ1-5; no clear D gene. V lost 5 bases and J lost 0, with 14 bases in between. Germline CDR1 reads SGHVS; CDR2 reads FQNEAQ. The CDR3 is 16 residues long.

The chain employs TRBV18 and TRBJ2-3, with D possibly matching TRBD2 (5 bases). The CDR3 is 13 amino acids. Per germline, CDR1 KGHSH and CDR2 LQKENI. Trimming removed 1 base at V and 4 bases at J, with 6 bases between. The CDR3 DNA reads TGTGCCAGCTCACCACGGGAGTCAGATACGCAGTATTTT. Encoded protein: CASSPRESDTQYF.

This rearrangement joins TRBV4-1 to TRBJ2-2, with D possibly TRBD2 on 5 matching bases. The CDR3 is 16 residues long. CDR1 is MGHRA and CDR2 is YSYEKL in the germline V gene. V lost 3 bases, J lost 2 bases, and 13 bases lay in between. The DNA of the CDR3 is TGCGCCAGCAGCCAGAGGGTTGGGCCTAACACCGGGGAGCTGTTTTTT. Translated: CASSQRVGPNTGELFF.